The 13 T cell receptor beta chains below were found in one sample sequenced in a study of Graves' ophthalmopathy and Graves' hyperthyroidism. RNA served as the template for amplifying TCR beta CDR3 regions. The first-round RT-PCR employed HTBI primers together with the Qiagen OneStep RT-PCR kit. A multiplex PCR was then performed as the second round. Each CDR3 protein is one row after TCRdb ran MiXCR on the multiplex PCR reads. The sample lists hundreds of thousands of distinct CDR3 sequences; about 24% were seen once. The sample consisted of peripheral blood. Source of these receptors: a woman aged 18 to 35 with stable Graves' hyperthyroidism. Some clones in this sample may be carry-over from other donors' samples.

The sample holds many counts of this clonotype. The chain joins TRBV19 to TRBJ2-2, with 8 bases aligning to TRBD2. The V and J ends lost 3 bases and 4 bases, in that order; junction bases with no gene match: 7. The CDR3 is made up of 16 amino acids. Germline CDR1 and CDR2: LNHDA and SQIVND (reference sequence). As DNA, the CDR3 is TGTGCCAGTAGTATTAGGGCGGGGGGCCTCACCGGGGAGCTGTTTTTT. As protein: CASSIRAGGLTGELFF.

The chain couples TRBV7-9 to TRBJ1-1, with 8 bases fitting TRBD1. The CDR3 is 13 amino acids. The ends lost 10 bases at V and 1 base at J; junction bases unmatched: 5. The germline V gene encodes CDR1 SEHNR and CDR2 FQNEAQ (reference sequence). The CDR3 region has the DNA TGTGCCATTCACAGGGGGGCGAACACTGAAGCTTTCTTT. It encodes CAIHRGANTEAFF.

This clonotype was seen ten or more times. The chain combines TRBV6-1 with TRBJ1-2, with TRBD1 matching 8 bases. The V gene's germline CDR1 is MNHNS and CDR2 SASEGT. The CDR3 contains 14 residues. V lost 7 bases, J lost 3 bases, and 7 bases stayed unmatched. The CDR3, as DNA: TGTGCCAGCATCTCCAGACAGGGGTACTATGGCTACACCTTC. Translating gives CASISRQGYYGYTF.

This chain connects TRBV7-2 to TRBJ2-5; 8 bases agree with TRBD2. V lost 4 bases and J lost 3; bases outside the gene matches: 4. CDR3 length equals 14 residues. Germline assignment: CDR1 SGHTA and CDR2 FQGNSA. The CDR3 reads CASSSRTSKETQYF. In nucleotides, the CDR3 is TGTGCCAGCAGCTCCCGGACTAGCAAAGAGACCCAGTACTTC.

This clonotype was recorded at least ten times. The chain joins TRBV19 to TRBJ2-7; 7 bases are a match to TRBD1. The CDR3 is 15 amino acids. Trimming cost V 5 bases and J 4 bases; bases outside gene matches: 11. CDR1 and CDR2 from the germline V gene are LNHDA and SQIVND (reference sequence). CDR3 nucleotides: TGTGCCAGTAGTCCTCTACGACAGGGCGGTTACGAGCAGTACTTC. This codes for CASSPLRQGGYEQYF. Full variable domain (remainder filled in from reference TRBV19 and TRBJ2-7): DGGITQSPKYLFRKEGQNVTLSCEQNLNHDAMYWYRQDPGQGLRLIYYSQIVNDFQKGDIAEGYSVSREKKESFPLTVTSAQKNPTAFYLCASSPLRQGGYEQYFGPGTRLTVT.

This clonotype was seen many times. This chain joins TRBV6-2 or TRBV6-3 and TRBJ2-2; D possibly uses TRBD1 or TRBD2 (5 bases each). The germline V gene encodes CDR1 MNHEY and CDR2 SVGEGT. The germline V and J ends were trimmed by 2 bases and 6 bases, with 10 bases remaining between them. The CDR3 covers 14 residues. CDR3 residues: CASSYTWDPGELFF. The CDR3 DNA reads as TGTGCCAGCAGTTACACCTGGGACCCCGGGGAGCTGTTTTTT.

This clonotype was picked up a small number of times. The rearrangement joins TRBV11-2 to TRBJ2-3; perhaps TRBD2 as D (5 bases). The germline CDR1 and CDR2 sequences are SGHAT and FQNNGV. V shed 5 bases and J shed 1 base, with 16 bases lying between them. This CDR3 has 16 residues. The CDR3 region has the DNA TGTGCCAGCAGCCTACCTTGGGGAGACCGCACAGATACGCAGTATTTT. Amino acid sequence: CASSLPWGDRTDTQYF.

About this clonotype itself: A much larger clone sits a single nucleotide away, making a read error possible. The chain links TRBV5-1 to TRBJ1-3; D is unresolved. The CDR3 runs to 16 residues. The V and J ends lost 10 bases and 0 bases respectively, with 20 bases between them. Germline V lookup: CDR1 SGHRS, CDR2 YFSETQ. CDR3 sequence: CAGTLSDSGSGNTIYF. The CDR3 region has the DNA TGCGCCGGCACCCTTTCTGATTCGGGCTCTGGAAACACCATATATTTT.

This sequence joins TRBV18 and TRBJ1-6; 9 bases line up with TRBD1. The CDR3 loop spans 14 amino acids. Germline CDR1 and CDR2: KGHSH and LQKENI. The trim removed 4 bases at V and 9 bases at J, leaving 4 bases unmatched. The CDR3, as DNA: TGTGCCAGCTCACTCGGGACAGGGATTTCACCCCTCCACTTT. This encodes CASSLGTGISPLHF.

This clonotype was detected ten times or more. The chain links TRBV28 to TRBJ2-7; D is perhaps TRBD1 or TRBD2 (5 bases each). V shed 3 bases and J shed 0 bases, with 18 bases lying between them. Germline loops: CDR1 MDHEN, CDR2 SYDVKM. This CDR3 is 17 amino acids long. CDR3 residues: CASSFPRYWGSSYEQYF. In DNA form, the CDR3 reads TGTGCCAGCAGTTTTCCGCGGTATTGGGGGTCCTCCTACGAGCAGTACTTC.

This clonotype was seen a few times. The rearrangement links TRBV6-1 to TRBJ1-6; 8 positions match TRBD1. V lost 6 bases to trimming and J lost 8 bases; unmatched junction nucleotides: 9. The CDR3 length is 15 residues. Germline lookup yields CDR1 MNHNS and CDR2 SASEGT. CDR3 nucleotides: TGTGCCAGCAGCAGCGGGACAGGTCAGGATTCACCCCTCCACTTT. Translated, it gives CASSSGTGQDSPLHF.

This clonotype was seen ten or more times. The CDR3 here is CASEWTGAGEQYF. In DNA form, the CDR3 reads TGTGCCAGCGAATGGACGGGGGCGGGGGAGCAGTACTTC. The chain is built from TRBV6-5 and TRBJ2-7; tentatively, D is TRBD1 or TRBD2 (6 bases each). This CDR3 region has 13 residues. Germline assignment: CDR1 MNHEY and CDR2 SVGAGI. V lost 8 bases and J 7 bases, leaving 18 bases between the germline ends.

There are many counts of this clonotype. A much larger clone lies one base from this, so it may be a read error. The gene calls are TRBV12-3 or TRBV12-4 and TRBJ1-5; D is uncertain. The CDR3 contains 16 residues. The V and J ends lost 2 bases and 2 bases respectively, with 13 bases between them. CDR3 in amino acids: CASSLRRTYGNQPQHF. The CDR3 bases are TGTGCCAGCAGTTTAAGACGGACTTATGGCAATCAGCCCCAGCATTTT.